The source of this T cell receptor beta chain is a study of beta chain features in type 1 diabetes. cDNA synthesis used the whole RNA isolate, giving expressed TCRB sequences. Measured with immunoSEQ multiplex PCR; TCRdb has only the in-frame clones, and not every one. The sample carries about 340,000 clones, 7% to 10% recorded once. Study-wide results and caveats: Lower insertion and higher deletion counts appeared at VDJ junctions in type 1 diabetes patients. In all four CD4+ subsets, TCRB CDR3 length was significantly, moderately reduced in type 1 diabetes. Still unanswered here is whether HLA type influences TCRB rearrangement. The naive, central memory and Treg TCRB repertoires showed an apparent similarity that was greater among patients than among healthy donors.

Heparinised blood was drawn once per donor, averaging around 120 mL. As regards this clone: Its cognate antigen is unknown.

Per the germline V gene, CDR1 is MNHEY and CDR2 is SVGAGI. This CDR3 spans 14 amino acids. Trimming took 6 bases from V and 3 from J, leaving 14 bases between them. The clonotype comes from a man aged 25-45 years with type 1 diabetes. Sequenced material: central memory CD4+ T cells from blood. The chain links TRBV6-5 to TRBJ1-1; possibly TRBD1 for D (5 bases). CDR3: CASRLGPGDTEAFF. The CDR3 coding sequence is TGTGCCAGCAGGCTGGGACCTGGGGACACTGAAGCTTTCTTT.